These 24 T cell receptor beta chains came from one sample sequenced in a study of control samples from healthy donors and cancer patients. The data were produced by immunoSEQ multiplex PCR, yet TCRdb's version contains in-frame clones alone and is incomplete. The sample records about 80,000 clones, around nine tenths being singletons. Material for sequencing was blood. All receptors come from a woman aged 50 to 65 in good health.

The chain recombines TRBV6-5 with TRBJ2-7; TRBD1 matches 9 bases. CDR1 is MNHEY and CDR2 is SVGAGI in the germline V gene. The CDR3 is made up of 12 amino acids. V trimming: 5 bases; J trimming: 7 bases; junction bases outside the gene matches: 3. The CDR3 loop reads CASSRTGEEQYF. The CDR3 DNA follows: TGTGCCAGCAGTAGGACAGGGGAAGAGCAGTACTTC.

The J gene is TRBJ2-1, the V gene TRBV7-2; 8 nucleotides align to TRBD2. Looked up from germline, CDR1 is SGHTA and CDR2 is FQGNSA. Unmatched junction bases numbered 8, after V lost 0 bases and J lost 4 bases. The CDR3 extends over 17 amino acids. Here the CDR3 DNA reads TGTGCCAGCAGCTTAGCTGCCGGCGGGGGGTCTTACAATGAGCAGTTCTTC. Amino acid sequence: CASSLAAGGGSYNEQFF.

The chain carries TRBV19 and TRBJ1-1; D uncertain. This CDR3 has 15 residues. CDR1 and CDR2 from the germline V gene are LNHDA and SQIVND (reference sequence). The V gene lost 6 bases and the J gene lost 4 bases, with 18 bases spanning the gap. The CDR3 protein is CASSREALGITEAFF. The CDR3 region has the DNA TGTGCCAGTAGCCGCGAAGCTCTGGGGATCACTGAAGCTTTCTTT.

The chain combines TRBV18 with TRBJ2-1; 7 nucleotides align to TRBD2. V lost 3 bases, J lost 6 bases, and 14 bases stayed unmatched. CDR3 length equals 17 residues. The germline V gene has CDR1 KGHSH and CDR2 LQKENI. The CDR3 reads CASSPVQTGGYANEQFF. CDR3 nucleotide sequence: TGTGCCAGCTCACCTGTCCAGACGGGGGGATATGCCAATGAGCAGTTCTTC.

The V call is TRBV2, the J call TRBJ2-7, with no clear D. CDR1 and CDR2 (germline): SNHLY, FYNNEI. The germline V and J ends were trimmed by 1 base and 7 bases, with 5 bases remaining between them. The CDR3 covers 11 residues. CDR3 in amino acids: CASSEDGEQYF. CDR3 in DNA: TGTGCCAGCAGTGAAGATGGAGAGCAGTACTTC.

The V gene is TRBV9, the J gene TRBJ2-3; D possibly corresponds to TRBD1 (6 bases). The CDR3 sequence is 13 residues long. Trimming removed 3 bases at V and 9 bases at J, with 14 bases between. Germline loops: CDR1 SGDLS, CDR2 YYNGEE. The CDR3 is CASSAEQGLTQYF. In DNA form, the CDR3 reads TGTGCCAGCAGCGCCGAGCAGGGGCTAACGCAGTATTTT.

This clone has only a few counts. The chain has TRBV11-3 and TRBJ2-7; TRBD1 matches at 9 bases. Trimming took 3 bases from V and 6 from J; bases not matched to a gene: 6. CDR1 and CDR2 from the germline V gene are SGHNT and YENEEA. The CDR3 has 14 amino acids. The CDR3, as DNA: TGTGCCAGCAGCTTCGGGACAGGGAATTCCGAGCAGTACTTC. This codes for CASSFGTGNSEQYF.

This clone was detected only once. The J gene is TRBJ1-2, the V gene TRBV24-1; a weak D match, TRBD1 (6 bases). V gave up 4 bases and J gave up 8 bases, with 16 bases separating them. Per germline, CDR1 KGHDR and CDR2 SFDVKD. The CDR3 contains 14 residues. For the CDR3, the DNA is TGTGCCACCAGTGACTCCACAGGGCCCCGGGGCTACACCTTC. This gives the protein CATSDSTGPRGYTF.

This chain links TRBV19 with TRBJ1-1; D is possibly TRBD1 (5 bases). CDR3 length: 14 amino acids. The V gene's germline CDR1 is LNHDA and CDR2 SQIVND (reference sequence). With 11 bases removed from V and 1 base from J, the gap between germline ends came to 17 bases. The CDR3 spells CACQGGGWNTEAFF. CDR3 bases: TGTGCCTGTCAGGGAGGAGGATGGAACACTGAAGCTTTCTTT.

The chain recombines TRBV6-5 with TRBJ2-7; possibly TRBD1 for D (6 bases). This CDR3 is built from 14 residues. Germline V CDR1 and CDR2: MNHEY, SVGAGI. V shed 7 bases and J shed 2 bases, with 15 bases lying between them. The CDR3 bases are TGTGCCAGCAAAAACAAGGGGGAGACCTACGAGCAGTACTTC. Its protein product is CASKNKGETYEQYF.

The chain uses TRBV4-2 and TRBJ1-3, with a tentative D call TRBD1 (5 bases). Trimming took 5 bases from V and 0 from J, leaving 17 bases between them. CDR1 is LGHNA, CDR2 YNFKEQ, per germline. The CDR3 loop spans 17 amino acids. The CDR3 DNA sequence: TGTGCCAGCAGCTTACTTCTTTCAGGGTTCTCTGGAAACACCATATATTTT. Translation gives CASSLLLSGFSGNTIYF.

V gene TRBV7-9 combines with J gene TRBJ2-7, with D possibly being TRBD2 (6 bases). Germline assignment: CDR1 SEHNR and CDR2 FQNEAQ (reference sequence). The CDR3 contains 14 residues. V lost 5 bases and J 5 bases, leaving 16 bases between the germline ends. CDR3 protein: CASSPGRGKDEQYF. DNA for the CDR3: TGTGCCAGCAGCCCCGGACGGGGGAAGGACGAGCAGTACTTC.

The rearrangement uses TRBV5-4 and TRBJ2-3; D is uncertain. The V end lost 7 bases, the J end lost 4 bases, and 7 bases lay between the germline ends. CDR3 length equals 11 residues. Per germline, CDR1 SGHNT and CDR2 YYREEE (reference sequence). The CDR3 reads CASEDSDTQYF. CDR3 DNA: TGTGCCAGCGAGGATTCAGATACGCAGTATTTT.

Worth noting for this clone: This could be a read error, since a much larger clone is one nucleotide away. The gene calls are TRBV19 and TRBJ1-1; D perhaps matches TRBD1 (5 bases). Germline V gives CDR1 LNHDA, CDR2 SQIVND (reference sequence). The CDR3 is 13 amino acids. V lost 5 bases to trimming and J lost 6 bases, with 13 bases between them. CDR3 in amino acids: CASSQGVGAEAFF. CDR3 DNA sequence: TGTGCCAGTAGTCAAGGGGTGGGCGCTGAAGCTTTCTTT.

A few counts support this clone. V usage is TRBV5-1 and J usage is TRBJ2-3, with D possibly matching TRBD2 (6 bases). The CDR3 extends over 14 amino acids. Germline CDR1 SGHRS, CDR2 YFSETQ. V was trimmed by 6 bases and J by 2 bases, leaving 13 bases between them. CDR3 nucleotides: TGCGCCAGCACCCAGACTAGTTCCACAGATACGCAGTATTTT. This gives the protein CASTQTSSTDTQYF.

The chain couples TRBV29-1 to TRBJ1-2; D unclear. Germline assignment: CDR1 SQVTM and CDR2 ANQGSEA. V lost 7 bases and J lost 4, with 13 bases in between. The CDR3 extends over 12 amino acids. CDR3 DNA sequence: TGCAGCGCTCCAAGTCGCCCCTATGGCTACACCTTC. It translates to CSAPSRPYGYTF. The variable domain in full, completed from reference TRBV29-1 and TRBJ1-2, reads SAVISQKPSRDICQRGTSLTIQCQVDSQVTMMFWYRQQPGQSLTLIATANQGSEATYESGFVIDKFPISRPNLTFSTLTVSNMSPEDSSIYLCSAPSRPYGYTFGSGTRLTVV.

The chain uses TRBV30 and TRBJ1-5; no clear D. V was pared by 5 bases and J by 5 bases, with 13 bases between. The length of the CDR3 is 13 residues. Germline loops: CDR1 GTSNPN, CDR2 SVGIG (reference sequence). The CDR3 DNA reads as TGTGCCTGGGCTCATGGGGTAGATCAGCCCCAGCATTTT. This codes for CAWAHGVDQPQHF.

This clone turned up a few times. This chain uses TRBV25-1 with TRBJ1-5; D perhaps matches TRBD1 (6 bases). The ends were cut back, 6 bases at V and 4 bases at J, with 19 bases in the middle. The CDR3 totals 16 residues. Germline lookup yields CDR1 MGHDK and CDR2 SYGVNS. As DNA, the CDR3 is TGTGCCAGCAGGAGGACAGCGCATCGGCGAAATCAGCCCCAGCATTTT. Residues: CASRRTAHRRNQPQHF.

The chain uses TRBV6-1 and TRBJ1-5; the match to TRBD1 covers 9 bases. The germline gives CDR1 MNHNS, CDR2 SASEGT. The CDR3 sequence is 16 residues long. The ends lost 3 bases at V and 1 base at J; junction bases unmatched: 4. The chain's CDR3 is CASSDRTGASNQPQHF. Here the CDR3 DNA reads TGTGCCAGCAGTGATAGGACAGGGGCCAGCAATCAGCCCCAGCATTTT.

The chain links TRBV2 to TRBJ1-2; 9 nucleotides line up with TRBD1. The V segment lost 7 bases and the J segment 0 bases; nucleotides outside the gene matches: 6. Germline-derived CDR1 and CDR2 are SNHLY and FYNNEI. The CDR3 has 15 residues. The CDR3 is CASTQQGATNYGYTF. DNA for the CDR3: TGTGCCAGCACCCAACAGGGGGCAACTAACTATGGCTACACCTTC.

This chain connects TRBV3-1 (or the pseudogene TRBV3-2) to TRBJ2-1, with D tentatively TRBD1 or TRBD2 (5 bases each). The V end was cut by 3 bases, the J end by 8 bases, with 20 bases between. Germline assignment: CDR1 LGHDT and CDR2 YNNKEL (reference sequence). This CDR3 spans 16 amino acids. The CDR3 reads CASSHNHGAIRDEQFF. The CDR3 DNA reads as TGTGCCAGCAGCCACAATCACGGGGCCATCCGCGATGAGCAGTTCTTC.

As DNA, the CDR3 is TGTGCCAGCAGCCAAGATTTGAGGGGGAACACTGAAGCTTTCTTT. It codes for CASSQDLRGNTEAFF. The rearrangement joins TRBV3-1 (or the pseudogene TRBV3-2) to TRBJ1-1; D is possibly TRBD1 (5 bases). V shed 0 bases and J shed 1 base, with 9 bases lying between them. CDR3 length equals 15 residues. Germline values: CDR1 LGHDT, CDR2 YNNKEL (reference sequence).

The chain employs TRBV6-5 and TRBJ1-1; no firm D call. Trimming cost V 0 bases and J 1 base, with 12 bases left between them. The CDR3 is made up of 16 amino acids. Germline V gene sequence: CDR1 MNHEY, CDR2 SVGAGI. The CDR3 DNA sequence: TGTGCCAGCAGTTACTCGAGAAGGATTGGGAACACTGAAGCTTTCTTT. It codes for CASSYSRRIGNTEAFF.

The chain couples TRBV13 to TRBJ1-3; no firm D call. V was shortened by 0 bases and J by 1 base, with 13 bases between the two germline ends. The CDR3 is 17 amino acids. Germline V gene data show CDR1 as PRHDT and CDR2 as FYEKMQ (reference sequence). The CDR3 loop is CASSLGQEGWSGNTIYF. The CDR3 nucleotides are TGTGCCAGCAGCTTAGGGCAGGAAGGTTGGTCTGGAAACACCATATATTTT.